The 4 T cell receptor beta chains listed next were all sequenced from one sample in a study of blood T cells in healthy people across ages. PCR was performed a second time for roughly 7 to 12 cycles using a sample-barcoded 5' primer and a J-beta primer mix. Each CDR3 protein gets one entry after TCRdb re-called the 5' RACE reads with MiXCR. This table holds about 590,000 distinct CDR3 sequences, approximately 30% found once. The sequenced sample was blood. These receptors originate from an elderly woman in good health.

This clonotype was recorded once. This chain joins TRBV7-2 and TRBJ2-1, with 11 bases aligning to TRBD2. Per the germline V gene, CDR1 is SGHTA and CDR2 is FQGNSA. The CDR3 contains 15 residues. Trimming cost V 5 bases and J 5 bases; bases outside gene matches: 5. For the CDR3, the DNA is TGTGCCAGCAGCAGTCTAGCGGGGGGAGACAATGAGCAGTTCTTC. Its translation is CASSSLAGGDNEQFF.

This clonotype was picked up a small number of times. A much larger clone differs by one base, so this may be a read error. The rearrangement uses TRBV25-1 and TRBJ2-4; D is unclear. The DNA end is more similar to TRBJ2-7, so the J call may be wrong. This CDR3 comprises 15 residues. Germline values: CDR1 MGHDK, CDR2 SYGVNS. The CDR3 coding sequence is TGTGCCAGCAGTGAATGGTTCGGTGGGACCTACGAGCAGTACTTC. Protein sequence: CASSEWFGGTYEQYF.

This clonotype was counted a few times. The chain is built from TRBV6-1 and TRBJ1-4; possibly TRBD1 for D (5 bases). V shed 4 bases and J shed 4 bases, with 10 bases lying between them. The CDR3 has 14 amino acids. Per germline, CDR1 MNHNS and CDR2 SASEGT. The CDR3 DNA reads TGTGCCAGCAGTGGGCCTGGGGGTAATGAAAAACTGTTTTTT. It yields the protein CASSGPGGNEKLFF.

The chain links TRBV6-1 to TRBJ1-3; D not certain. CDR1 and CDR2 (germline): MNHNS, SASEGT. The CDR3 consists of 14 residues. V lost 1 base and J 0 bases, leaving 4 bases between the germline ends. The CDR3 sequence: CASSEGSSGNTIYF. The CDR3 DNA follows: TGTGCCAGCAGTGAAGGGTCCTCTGGAAACACCATATATTTT.